The 8 T cell receptor beta chains below come from one sample, sequenced in a study of cytomegalovirus exposure and HLA in healthy donors. It was with 60 Vbeta and 13 Jbeta primers that the PCR ran. The method was immunoSEQ multiplex PCR; TCRdb's version includes in-frame clones alone and lacks a portion of them. The table includes some 130,000 clones, 60% to 80% detected once. Sequences were obtained from PBMCs. The receptors originated from a male donor in good health and CMV-seronegative.

This clone was seen once. The V and J genes are TRBV29-1 and TRBJ2-3, with 9 bases identical to TRBD1. This CDR3 is built from 15 residues. Germline loops: CDR1 SQVTM, CDR2 ANQGSEA. Unmatched junction bases numbered 8, after V lost 6 bases and J lost 1 base. The CDR3 region has the DNA TGCAGCGTGAGGGGGACAGGGCAAGGCACAGATACGCAGTATTTT. This encodes CSVRGTGQGTDTQYF.

The table lists this clone with a few counts. The chain is built from TRBV4-1 and TRBJ2-2, with 9 bases identical to TRBD2. The V segment lost 0 bases and the J segment 6 bases; nucleotides outside the gene matches: 5. Germline V gene lookup returns CDR1 MGHRA and CDR2 YSYEKL. The CDR3 is 16 residues long. The DNA for the CDR3 is TGCGCCAGCAGCCAAGAGGGGAGCGGGGGGCCCGGGGAGCTGTTTTTT. Translation: CASSQEGSGGPGELFF.

This clone turned up a few times. The V call is TRBV10-3, the J call TRBJ1-1; tentatively, D is TRBD1 (6 bases). V shed 2 bases and J shed 8 bases, with 15 bases lying between them. This CDR3 comprises 14 residues. Germline-derived CDR1 and CDR2 are ENHRY and SYGVKD. The CDR3 is CAISEPTGTSEAFF. The CDR3, as DNA: TGTGCCATCAGTGAGCCTACAGGGACGAGCGAAGCTTTCTTT.

V is TRBV25-1 and J is TRBJ2-5; weak D call: TRBD2 (6 bases). The CDR3 length is 15 residues. CDR1 is MGHDK, CDR2 SYGVNS, per germline. The V end lost 4 bases, the J end lost 5 bases, and 17 bases lay between the germline ends. The CDR3 loop is CASSGFGTRGETQYF. The CDR3 DNA follows: TGTGCCAGCAGTGGTTTCGGGACTCGGGGCGAGACCCAGTACTTC.

The genes are TRBV9 and TRBJ2-1; TRBD2 might be the D (6 bases). The CDR3 extends over 14 amino acids. The germline V gene has CDR1 SGDLS and CDR2 YYNGEE. Trimming shortened V by 3 bases and J by 2 bases, and 9 bases separated the two germline ends. The CDR3 loop reads CASSAGDTYNEQFF. The CDR3 nucleotides are TGTGCCAGCAGCGCGGGGGATACCTACAATGAGCAGTTCTTC.

The V gene is TRBV19, the J gene TRBJ2-5, with a possible D match to TRBD2 (5 bases). Per the germline V gene, CDR1 is LNHDA and CDR2 is SQIVND (reference sequence). CDR3 size: 15 residues. Trimming cost V 3 bases and J 5 bases, with 16 bases left between them. The CDR3 protein is CASSIPGRSVETQYF. The CDR3 bases are TGTGCCAGTAGTATTCCGGGGAGATCGGTGGAGACCCAGTACTTC.

This chain connects TRBV19 to TRBJ2-3, with D perhaps matching TRBD2 (5 bases). Trimming stripped 5 bases from V and 3 bases from J, with 12 bases between. The CDR3 length is 14 residues. CDR1 and CDR2 (germline): LNHDA, SQIVND (reference sequence). CDR3 protein: CASSRSRRTDTQYF. In nucleotides, the CDR3 is TGTGCCAGTAGTCGGTCAAGGAGGACAGATACGCAGTATTTT.

This sequence joins TRBV21-1 and TRBJ1-3. TRBV21-1 is annotated as a pseudogene. The CDR3 sequence is 18 residues long. CDR3 in DNA: TGTGCCAGCAGCAAAAGGGGGTGGGGGGGAATCTCTGGAAACACCATATATTTT. It encodes CASSKRGWGGISGNTIYF.